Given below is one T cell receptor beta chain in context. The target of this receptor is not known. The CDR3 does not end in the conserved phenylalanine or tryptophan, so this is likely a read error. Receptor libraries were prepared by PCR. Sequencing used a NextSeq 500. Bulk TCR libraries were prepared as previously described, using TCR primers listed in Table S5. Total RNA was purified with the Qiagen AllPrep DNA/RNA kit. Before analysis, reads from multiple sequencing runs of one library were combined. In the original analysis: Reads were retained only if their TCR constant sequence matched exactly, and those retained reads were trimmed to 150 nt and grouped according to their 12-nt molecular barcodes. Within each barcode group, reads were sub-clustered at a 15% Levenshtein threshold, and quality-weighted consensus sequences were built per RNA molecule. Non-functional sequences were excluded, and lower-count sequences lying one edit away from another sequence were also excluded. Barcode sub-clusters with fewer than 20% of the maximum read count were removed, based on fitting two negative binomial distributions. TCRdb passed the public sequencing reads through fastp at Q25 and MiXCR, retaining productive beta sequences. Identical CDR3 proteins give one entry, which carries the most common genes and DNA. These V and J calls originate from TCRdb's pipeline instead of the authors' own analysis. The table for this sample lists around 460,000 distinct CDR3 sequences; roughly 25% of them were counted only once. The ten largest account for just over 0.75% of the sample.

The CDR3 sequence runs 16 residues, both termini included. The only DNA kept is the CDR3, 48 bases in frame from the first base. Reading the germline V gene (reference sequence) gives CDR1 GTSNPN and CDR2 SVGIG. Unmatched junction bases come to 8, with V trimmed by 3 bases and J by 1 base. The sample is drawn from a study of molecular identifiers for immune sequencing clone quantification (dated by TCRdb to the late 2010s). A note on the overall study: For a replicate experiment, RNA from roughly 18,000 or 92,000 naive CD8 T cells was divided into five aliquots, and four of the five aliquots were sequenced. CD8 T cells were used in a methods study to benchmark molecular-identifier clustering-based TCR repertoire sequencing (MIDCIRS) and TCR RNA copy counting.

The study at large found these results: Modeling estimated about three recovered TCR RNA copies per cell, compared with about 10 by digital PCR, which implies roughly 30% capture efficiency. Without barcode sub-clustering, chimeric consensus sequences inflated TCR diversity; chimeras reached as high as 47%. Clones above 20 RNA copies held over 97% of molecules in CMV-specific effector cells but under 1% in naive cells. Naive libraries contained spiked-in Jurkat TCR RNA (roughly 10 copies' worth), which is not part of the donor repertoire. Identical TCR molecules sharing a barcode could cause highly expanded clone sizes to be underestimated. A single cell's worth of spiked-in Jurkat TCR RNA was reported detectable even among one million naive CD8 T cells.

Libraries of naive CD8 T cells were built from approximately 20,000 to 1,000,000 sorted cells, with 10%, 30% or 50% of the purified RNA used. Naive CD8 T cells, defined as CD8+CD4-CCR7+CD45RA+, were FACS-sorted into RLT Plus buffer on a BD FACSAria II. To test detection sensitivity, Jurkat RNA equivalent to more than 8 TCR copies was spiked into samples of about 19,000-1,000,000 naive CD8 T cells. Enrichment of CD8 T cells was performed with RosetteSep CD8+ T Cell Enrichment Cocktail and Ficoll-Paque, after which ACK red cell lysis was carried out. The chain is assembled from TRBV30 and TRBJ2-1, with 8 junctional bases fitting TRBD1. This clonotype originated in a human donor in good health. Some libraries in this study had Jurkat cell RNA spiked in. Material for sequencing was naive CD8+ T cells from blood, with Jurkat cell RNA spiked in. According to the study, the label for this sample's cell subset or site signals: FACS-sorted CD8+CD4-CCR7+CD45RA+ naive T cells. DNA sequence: TGTGCCTGGAGATTTCAAGGACAGGGATCCTACAATGAGCAGTTCCTC. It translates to CAWRFQGQGSYNEQFL.